A selection of T cell receptor beta chains follows, all from one sample in a study of T cells in Graves' hyperthyroidism and ophthalmopathy. TCRdb called the multiplex PCR reads again in MiXCR, with one record for every CDR3 protein. Of fewer than 900,000 distinct CDR3 sequences in the sample, about 17% were seen once. What was sequenced was blood. These receptors were collected from a woman aged 50 to 60 with Graves' hyperthyroidism that later progressed to Graves' ophthalmopathy. Both conserved end residues are part of each CDR3. Each record gives: clone size, D gene, J gene, V gene, CDR3 protein, CDR3 DNA. A D gene is named only where the DNA matches it firmly. Only part of the rows carry a size: once, few, many, or a class if the clone is expanded.

clone size: few
D gene: .
J gene: TRBJ1-4
V gene: TRBV3-1
CDR3 protein: CASSLPGSDTTNEKLFF
CDR3 DNA: TGTGCCAGCAGCCTCCCGGGATCGGATACAACTAATGAAAAACTGTTTTTT

clone size: .
D gene: .
J gene: TRBJ2-1
V gene: TRBV30
CDR3 protein: CAWSSDREKSYNEQFF
CDR3 DNA: TGTGCCTGGAGTTCGGATCGGGAAAAATCCTACAATGAGCAGTTCTTC

clone size: many
D gene: .
J gene: TRBJ1-1
V gene: TRBV6-1
CDR3 protein: CASSEAQGRTFF
CDR3 DNA: TGTGCCAGCAGTGAAGCCCAGGGGAGGACTTTCTTT

clone size: .
D gene: .
J gene: TRBJ2-2
V gene: TRBV6-1
CDR3 protein: CASRRRGDTGEPFF
CDR3 DNA: TGTGCCAGCAGGAGGAGGGGCGACACCGGGGAGCCGTTTTTT

clone size: few
D gene: .
J gene: TRBJ1-5
V gene: TRBV12-3/TRBV12-4
CDR3 protein: CASRLTEGQPQHF
CDR3 DNA: TGTGCCAGCAGGCTCACGGAAGGTCAGCCCCAGCATTTT

clone size: .
D gene: .
J gene: TRBJ1-5
V gene: TRBV7-3
CDR3 protein: CASSLGDSDSRVSNQPQHF
CDR3 DNA: TGTGCCAGCAGCTTGGGGGACTCGGACAGCCGGGTTAGCAATCAGCCCCAGCATTTT

clone size: few
D gene: .
J gene: TRBJ2-2
V gene: TRBV12-3/TRBV12-4
CDR3 protein: CASGTMLQNTGELFF
CDR3 DNA: TGTGCCAGCGGTACCATGTTACAGAACACCGGGGAGCTGTTTTTT

clone size: .
D gene: TRBD2
J gene: TRBJ2-5
V gene: TRBV10-3
CDR3 protein: CAISELGRGGGIQETQYF
CDR3 DNA: TGTGCCATCAGTGAGTTGGGCCGAGGCGGGGGGATCCAAGAGACCCAGTACTTC

clone size: many
D gene: .
J gene: TRBJ1-2
V gene: TRBV12-3/TRBV12-4
CDR3 protein: CASSLALAGDYTF
CDR3 DNA: TGTGCCAGCAGTTTAGCACTAGCGGGAGACTACACCTTC

clone size: few
D gene: .
J gene: TRBJ1-2
V gene: TRBV12-3/TRBV12-4
CDR3 protein: CASSLSEGHGYTF
CDR3 DNA: TGTGCCAGCAGTTTATCCGAGGGGCACGGCTACACCTTC

clone size: .
D gene: .
J gene: TRBJ1-1
V gene: TRBV9
CDR3 protein: CASSQEQGSEAFF
CDR3 DNA: TGTGCCAGCAGCCAAGAACAGGGCAGTGAAGCTTTCTTT

clone size: few
D gene: .
J gene: TRBJ2-3
V gene: TRBV20-1
CDR3 protein: CSARGRDGTDTQYF
CDR3 DNA: TGCAGTGCTAGAGGCAGGGATGGCACAGATACGCAGTATTTT

clone size: .
D gene: .
J gene: TRBJ1-5
V gene: TRBV6-2/TRBV6-3
CDR3 protein: CASSYSFNNQPQHF
CDR3 DNA: TGTGCCAGCAGTTACTCGTTCAACAATCAGCCCCAGCATTTT

clone size: many
D gene: .
J gene: TRBJ1-1
V gene: TRBV5-1
CDR3 protein: CASSDEGGEAFF
CDR3 DNA: TGCGCCAGCAGCGATGAGGGGGGGGAAGCTTTCTTT

clone size: many
D gene: TRBD1
J gene: TRBJ1-1
V gene: TRBV13
CDR3 protein: CASSLDETGGGNSEAFF
CDR3 DNA: TGTGCCAGCAGCTTAGACGAAACAGGGGGTGGAAACTCTGAAGCTTTCTTT

clone size: few
D gene: TRBD1
J gene: TRBJ2-2
V gene: TRBV9
CDR3 protein: CASSAGQGYTGELFF
CDR3 DNA: TGTGCCAGCAGCGCGGGACAGGGGTACACCGGGGAGCTGTTTTTT

clone size: .
D gene: .
J gene: TRBJ1-2
V gene: TRBV29-1
CDR3 protein: CSVRETGVAGYTF
CDR3 DNA: TGCAGCGTTCGGGAGACGGGGGTCGCTGGCTACACCTTC

clone size: many
D gene: .
J gene: TRBJ2-3
V gene: TRBV20-1
CDR3 protein: CSAGRQSTDTQYF
CDR3 DNA: TGCAGTGCTGGAAGACAGTCCACAGATACGCAGTATTTT

clone size: .
D gene: .
J gene: TRBJ1-4
V gene: TRBV3-1
CDR3 protein: CASSPIGATNEKLFF
CDR3 DNA: TGTGCCAGCAGCCCTATAGGGGCAACTAATGAAAAACTGTTTTTT

clone size: .
D gene: .
J gene: TRBJ1-3
V gene: TRBV29-1
CDR3 protein: CSVKTVSGNTIYF
CDR3 DNA: TGCAGCGTTAAGACAGTCTCTGGAAACACCATATATTTT

clone size: .
D gene: TRBD1
J gene: TRBJ1-2
V gene: TRBV25-1
CDR3 protein: CASSDPGQGANYGYTF
CDR3 DNA: TGTGCCAGCAGTGATCCAGGACAGGGGGCTAACTATGGCTACACCTTC

clone size: .
D gene: .
J gene: TRBJ1-4
V gene: TRBV20-1
CDR3 protein: CSARPGSNEKLFF
CDR3 DNA: TGCAGTGCCCGTCCGGGATCTAATGAAAAACTGTTTTTT

clone size: .
D gene: TRBD2
J gene: TRBJ2-5
V gene: TRBV9
CDR3 protein: CANSGLAGEQETQYF
CDR3 DNA: TGTGCCAACAGCGGACTAGCGGGGGAACAAGAGACCCAGTACTTC

clone size: .
D gene: .
J gene: TRBJ1-4
V gene: TRBV6-5
CDR3 protein: CASSSPTDNEKLFF
CDR3 DNA: TGTGCCAGCAGTTCGCCGACAGACAATGAAAAACTGTTTTTT

clone size: few
D gene: .
J gene: TRBJ2-1
V gene: TRBV3-1
CDR3 protein: CASSQEGGSYNEQFF
CDR3 DNA: TGTGCCAGCAGCCAAGAGGGTGGTTCTTACAATGAGCAGTTCTTC

clone size: few
D gene: .
J gene: TRBJ1-2
V gene: TRBV30
CDR3 protein: CAWMFHGREGGYTF
CDR3 DNA: TGTGCCTGGATGTTTCACGGCAGGGAGGGTGGCTACACCTTC

clone size: .
D gene: TRBD1
J gene: TRBJ1-2
V gene: TRBV29-1
CDR3 protein: CSAYIPTGLNYGYTF
CDR3 DNA: TGCAGCGCGTATATCCCGACAGGGCTAAACTATGGCTACACCTTC

clone size: few
D gene: .
J gene: TRBJ1-5
V gene: TRBV6-1
CDR3 protein: CASTGSFSQPQHF
CDR3 DNA: TGTGCCAGCACCGGGTCGTTTTCTCAGCCCCAGCATTTT

clone size: .
D gene: TRBD1
J gene: TRBJ2-2
V gene: TRBV12-3/TRBV12-4
CDR3 protein: CASSPRTGFGTGELFF
CDR3 DNA: TGTGCCAGCAGCCCTCGGACAGGGTTCGGGACCGGGGAGCTGTTTTTT

clone size: .
D gene: .
J gene: TRBJ2-5
V gene: TRBV6-1
CDR3 protein: CASSPRRIRETQYF
CDR3 DNA: TGTGCCAGCAGCCCCCGGAGAATCCGAGAGACCCAGTACTTC

clone size: once
D gene: .
J gene: TRBJ1-2
V gene: TRBV4-1
CDR3 protein: CASSQEISGYTF
CDR3 DNA: TGCGCCAGCAGCCAAGAAATTAGTGGCTACACCTTC

clone size: .
D gene: .
J gene: TRBJ1-5
V gene: TRBV27
CDR3 protein: CASSFGKNQPQHF
CDR3 DNA: TGTGCCAGCAGTTTTGGCAAAAATCAGCCCCAGCATTTT

clone size: .
D gene: TRBD1
J gene: TRBJ1-5
V gene: TRBV6-6
CDR3 protein: CASSYYWTGKDNQPQHF
CDR3 DNA: TGTGCCAGCAGTTACTATTGGACAGGGAAAGACAATCAGCCCCAGCATTTT

clone size: many
D gene: TRBD1
J gene: TRBJ1-1
V gene: TRBV6-1
CDR3 protein: CASTPRWDSPMNTEAFF
CDR3 DNA: TGTGCCAGCACCCCACGGTGGGACAGCCCTATGAACACTGAAGCTTTCTTT

clone size: many
D gene: .
J gene: TRBJ2-1
V gene: TRBV11-2
CDR3 protein: CASSMRENEQFF
CDR3 DNA: TGTGCCAGCAGCATGAGGGAGAATGAGCAGTTCTTC

clone size: few
D gene: .
J gene: TRBJ1-1
V gene: TRBV5-1
CDR3 protein: CASSLGSRGDTEAFF
CDR3 DNA: TGCGCCAGCAGCTTGGGCTCGAGGGGGGACACTGAAGCTTTCTTT

clone size: .
D gene: .
J gene: TRBJ2-2
V gene: TRBV6-1
CDR3 protein: CASSEAVMAGELFF
CDR3 DNA: TGTGCCAGCAGTGAAGCAGTGATGGCCGGGGAGCTGTTTTTT

clone size: .
D gene: .
J gene: TRBJ1-2
V gene: TRBV14
CDR3 protein: CASSTLQGYVYAYTF
CDR3 DNA: TGTGCCAGCAGCACCTTACAGGGCTATGTCTATGCCTACACCTTC

clone size: .
D gene: .
J gene: TRBJ1-1
V gene: TRBV7-6
CDR3 protein: CASSSGPQGRTEAVF
CDR3 DNA: TGTGCCAGCAGCTCGGGACCCCAGGGGCGGACTGAAGCTGTCTTT

clone size: few
D gene: .
J gene: TRBJ1-1
V gene: TRBV7-9
CDR3 protein: CASSLDTLSGEAFF
CDR3 DNA: TGTGCCAGCAGCCTTGACACACTCAGTGGCGAAGCTTTCTTT

clone size: .
D gene: .
J gene: TRBJ1-1
V gene: TRBV19
CDR3 protein: CASSIGRSENTEAFF
CDR3 DNA: TGTGCCAGTAGTATCGGACGGTCAGAAAACACTGAAGCTTTCTTT

clone size: few
D gene: .
J gene: TRBJ1-4
V gene: TRBV7-9
CDR3 protein: CASSQGPEKLFF
CDR3 DNA: TGTGCCAGCAGCCAGGGGCCTGAAAAACTGTTTTTT

clone size: .
D gene: .
J gene: TRBJ1-1
V gene: TRBV12-3/TRBV12-4
CDR3 protein: CASSFRRLNTEAFF
CDR3 DNA: TGTGCCAGCAGTTTCCGCAGGCTGAACACTGAAGCTTTCTTT

clone size: few
D gene: .
J gene: TRBJ2-4
V gene: TRBV11-2
CDR3 protein: CASSLDNHIQYF
CDR3 DNA: TGTGCCAGCAGCTTAGATAACCACATTCAGTACTTC

clone size: many
D gene: TRBD2
J gene: TRBJ2-3
V gene: TRBV5-4
CDR3 protein: CASSYGAGSSTDTQYF
CDR3 DNA: TGTGCCAGCAGTTACGGAGCGGGGAGTTCAACAGATACGCAGTATTTT

clone size: many
D gene: TRBD1
J gene: TRBJ2-5
V gene: TRBV6-1
CDR3 protein: CASSGTGGTETQYF
CDR3 DNA: TGTGCCAGCAGCGGGACAGGGGGCACGGAGACCCAGTACTTC

clone size: many
D gene: TRBD1
J gene: TRBJ1-5
V gene: TRBV7-9
CDR3 protein: CASSPDRDSGPQHF
CDR3 DNA: TGTGCCAGCAGCCCGGACAGGGACAGCGGGCCCCAGCATTTT

clone size: few
D gene: .
J gene: TRBJ1-6
V gene: TRBV12-3/TRBV12-4
CDR3 protein: CASSPSGGRPNSPLHF
CDR3 DNA: TGTGCCAGCAGTCCCTCGGGCGGCAGGCCTAATTCACCCCTCCACTTT

clone size: few
D gene: .
J gene: TRBJ2-1
V gene: TRBV6-1
CDR3 protein: CASSRRRGANSYNEQFF
CDR3 DNA: TGTGCCAGCAGCCGGCGCCGGGGGGCCAACTCCTACAATGAGCAGTTCTTC

clone size: .
D gene: .
J gene: TRBJ1-1
V gene: TRBV20-1
CDR3 protein: CSAGSGKGTEAFF
CDR3 DNA: TGCAGTGCGGGCTCAGGGAAGGGGACTGAAGCTTTCTTT